Listed here are 24 T cell receptor beta chains from one sample, sequenced in a study of T cell responses to AZD1222 COVID-19 vaccine. TCRdb keeps only in-frame clones here, not all; method: immunoSEQ multiplex PCR. The sample holds roughly 99,000 clones, approximately 90% seen once. Sequencing used peripheral blood, obtained on day 0 of AZD1222 vaccination. The origin of the receptors is an adult in good health.

The rearrangement joins TRBV7-2 to TRBJ2-2; maybe TRBD1 (6 bases). The V gene lost 5 bases and the J gene lost 4 bases, with 14 bases spanning the gap. The CDR3 extends over 15 amino acids. Germline-derived CDR1 and CDR2 are SGHTA and FQGNSA. The CDR3 reads CASSLDRSSTGELFF. Here the CDR3 DNA reads TGTGCCAGCAGCCTAGACAGGTCCTCCACCGGGGAGCTGTTTTTT.

The rearrangement uses TRBV14 and TRBJ2-2; D unresolved. The germline gives CDR1 SGHDN, CDR2 FVKESK. CDR3 length: 16 residues. Trimming removed 0 bases at V and 5 bases at J, with 13 bases between. CDR3 protein: CASSQEVGLWTGELFF. Here the CDR3 DNA reads TGTGCCAGCAGCCAAGAGGTCGGGTTATGGACCGGGGAGCTGTTTTTT.

The chain combines TRBV5-4 with TRBJ1-4; no definite D call. The CDR3 spans 13 residues. Between the trimmed V and J ends, which lost 2 bases and 3 bases, there was a span of 5 bases. The germline V gene encodes CDR1 SGHNT and CDR2 YYREEE (reference sequence). The CDR3 reads CASSFSSNEKLFF. The CDR3 nucleotides read TGTGCCAGCAGCTTTTCCTCTAATGAAAAACTGTTTTTT.

The rearrangement links TRBV6-2 or TRBV6-3 to TRBJ2-7, with 11 bases lining up with TRBD2. This CDR3 has 15 residues. The V gene end was trimmed by 5 bases and the J gene end by 2 bases; junction bases not matched to a gene: 5. CDR1 and CDR2 from the germline V gene are MNHEY and SVGEGT. Here the CDR3 reads CASSPELAGAYEQYF. The CDR3 DNA sequence: TGTGCCAGCAGTCCCGAACTAGCGGGAGCCTACGAGCAGTACTTC.

The chain combines TRBV14 with TRBJ2-1, with a possible D match to TRBD2 (6 bases). V lost 3 bases and J lost 7, with 13 bases in between. The germline gives CDR1 SGHDN, CDR2 FVKESK. This CDR3 has 14 amino acids. CDR3 in DNA: TGTGCCAGCAGCCACCCGGGACTTCCTAATGAGCAGTTCTTC. Its protein is CASSHPGLPNEQFF.

The chain couples TRBV12-3 or TRBV12-4 to TRBJ1-1; the D is unclear. The CDR3 is 12 residues long. V was trimmed by 7 bases and J by 6 bases, leaving 12 bases between them. CDR3 sequence: CASTPESAEAFF. In DNA, the CDR3 is TGTGCCAGCACCCCGGAGTCCGCTGAAGCTTTCTTT.

The chain carries TRBV7-9 and TRBJ1-1; TRBD1 might be the D (5 bases). The CDR3 is made up of 14 amino acids. Germline assignment: CDR1 SEHNR and CDR2 FQNEAQ (reference sequence). The ends were cut back, 5 bases at V and 1 base at J, with 11 bases in the middle. CDR3 loop: CASSLHTGNTEAFF. CDR3 bases: TGTGCCAGCAGCCTTCATACAGGGAACACTGAAGCTTTCTTT. The full variable domain, completed using reference TRBV7-9 and TRBJ1-1, is DTGVSQNPRHKITKRGQNVTFRCDPISEHNRLYWYRQTLGQGPEFLTYFQNEAQLEKSRLLSDRFSAERPKGSFSTLEIQRTEQGDSAMYLCASSLHTGNTEAFFGQGTRLTVV.

The chain couples TRBV10-3 to TRBJ2-3; D gene unclear. Germline CDR1 is ENHRY and CDR2 is SYGVKD. Deletions cut 0 bases from V and 1 base from J, with 11 bases between. The CDR3 contains 16 residues. The CDR3 DNA follows: TGTGCCATCAGTGAGTCGTTCTTGCGGCGCACAGATACGCAGTATTTT. Protein product: CAISESFLRRTDTQYF.

The chain couples TRBV29-1 to TRBJ2-1, with 11 bases identical to TRBD2. Per the germline V gene, CDR1 is SQVTM and CDR2 is ANQGSEA. This CDR3 contains 14 residues. Unmatched junction bases numbered 3, after V lost 7 bases and J lost 1 base. DNA for the CDR3: TGCAGCGCCAGACTAGCGGGGTCCTACAATGAGCAGTTCTTC. This gives the protein CSARLAGSYNEQFF.

The chain links TRBV5-1 to TRBJ1-2; possible D gene TRBD1, 5 bases. The CDR3 contains 13 residues. Germline V gene lookup returns CDR1 SGHRS and CDR2 YFSETQ. Between the trimmed V and J ends, which lost 1 base and 6 bases, there was a span of 10 bases. The CDR3 nucleotides are TGCGCCAGCAGCTTGCCCAGGGAGAATGGCTACACCTTC. Amino acids: CASSLPRENGYTF.

V usage is TRBV6-2 or TRBV6-3 and J usage is TRBJ1-1, with 10 bases lining up with TRBD1. V lost 2 bases to trimming and J lost 12 bases; unmatched junction nucleotides: 9. Germline V lookup: CDR1 MNHEY, CDR2 SVGEGT. The length of the CDR3 is 14 residues. This chain's CDR3 is CASSYLGQGGLTFF. The CDR3 nucleotides read TGTGCCAGCAGTTACCTCGGACAGGGGGGTTTAACTTTCTTT.

This chain connects TRBV10-3 to TRBJ2-1, with D tentatively TRBD1 or TRBD2 (5 bases each). CDR1 is ENHRY, CDR2 SYGVKD, per germline. V was cut by 6 bases and J by 6 bases, with 15 bases left in between. The CDR3 is 14 residues long. CDR3 sequence: CAIRGEPDFNEQFF. The CDR3 DNA reads as TGTGCCATCAGGGGGGAGCCGGATTTCAATGAGCAGTTCTTC.

This clone was recorded only once. The CDR3, as DNA: TGTGCCAGCAGCCAAGTGTTAGGGACGTATGGCTACACCTTC. Its protein is CASSQVLGTYGYTF. The V gene is TRBV3-1 (or the pseudogene TRBV3-2), the J gene TRBJ1-2; D might be TRBD1 (5 bases). The ends were cut back, 1 base at V and 5 bases at J, with 11 bases in the middle. The CDR3 has 14 amino acids. Germline V gives CDR1 LGHDT, CDR2 YNNKEL (reference sequence).

This chain links TRBV4-2 with TRBJ2-7; 7 bases line up with TRBD2. CDR3 size: 14 residues. Per germline, CDR1 LGHNA and CDR2 YNFKEQ. V lost 0 bases, J lost 7 bases, and 6 bases stayed unmatched. The CDR3 loop reads CASSQDGRTREQYF. The CDR3 nucleotides read TGTGCCAGCAGCCAAGACGGGAGGACGAGGGAGCAGTACTTC.

This clone was seen once. This chain uses TRBV3-1 (or the pseudogene TRBV3-2) with TRBJ1-6; D perhaps matches TRBD1 (5 bases). The CDR3 extends over 15 amino acids. Germline CDR1 LGHDT, CDR2 YNNKEL (reference sequence). V gave up 3 bases and J gave up 9 bases, with 15 bases separating them. CDR3 in amino acids: CASSQFQGGGSPLHF. The CDR3, as DNA: TGTGCCAGCAGCCAGTTTCAGGGAGGAGGTTCACCCCTCCACTTT.

This clone showed up many times. This rearrangement joins TRBV6-2 or TRBV6-3 to TRBJ2-7; D tentatively fits TRBD1 or TRBD2 (5 bases each). CDR3 size: 15 residues. Germline V lookup: CDR1 MNHEY, CDR2 SVGEGT. V lost 3 bases and J 5 bases, leaving 17 bases between the germline ends. The chain's CDR3 is CASSYRGDSRDEQYF. The CDR3 region has the DNA TGTGCCAGCAGTTATAGGGGAGATTCGAGGGACGAGCAGTACTTC.

V usage is TRBV27 and J usage is TRBJ1-5, with D uncertain. CDR1 and CDR2 from the germline V gene are MNHEY and SMNVEV (reference sequence). The CDR3 contains 14 residues. The germline V and J ends were trimmed by 9 bases and 2 bases, with 14 bases remaining between them. DNA of the CDR3: TGTGCCAGTAAGAGCTACATCGGCAATCAGCCCCAGCATTTT. Translating gives CASKSYIGNQPQHF.

This clone has a single count. The J gene is TRBJ1-4, the V gene TRBV6-5, with 7 bases lining up with TRBD1. V was clipped by 0 bases and J by 8 bases; unmatched bases: 6. Germline assignment: CDR1 MNHEY and CDR2 SVGAGI. This CDR3 is built from 15 residues. This chain's CDR3 is CASSYSRGGGEKLFF. The CDR3 coding sequence is TGTGCCAGCAGTTACTCGAGAGGGGGCGGAGAAAAACTGTTTTTT.

The chain recombines TRBV7-9 with TRBJ1-2, with D possibly being TRBD1 (6 bases). Deletions cut 6 bases from V and 5 bases from J, with 22 bases between. The CDR3 loop spans 16 amino acids. Germline CDR1 and CDR2: SEHNR and FQNEAQ (reference sequence). The CDR3 loop reads CASSLAGAAGYYGYTF. DNA of the CDR3: TGTGCCAGCAGTCTCGCAGGGGCGGCGGGGTATTATGGCTACACCTTC.

This rearrangement joins TRBV3-1 (or the pseudogene TRBV3-2) to TRBJ2-7, with a tentative D call TRBD1 (5 bases). Germline CDR1 is LGHDT and CDR2 is YNNKEL (reference sequence). V was clipped by 4 bases and J by 2 bases, with 15 bases between them. This CDR3 region has 15 residues. The CDR3 DNA follows: TGTGCCAGCAGCCTTCAGGGCGCCCTTACCTACGAGCAGTACTTC. Its protein product is CASSLQGALTYEQYF.

As to this clone: Other DNA sequences in this sample translate to the same CDR3. The chain employs TRBV18 and TRBJ2-5, with D unclear. CDR1 and CDR2 from the germline V gene are KGHSH and LQKENI. Trimming stripped 6 bases from V and 3 bases from J, with 5 bases between. This CDR3 is built from 11 residues. The CDR3 sequence: CASSPKETQYF. CDR3 coding DNA: TGTGCCAGCTCGCCCAAAGAGACCCAGTACTTC.

The chain is built from TRBV5-5 and TRBJ1-5, with 7 bases that match TRBD1. The CDR3 loop spans 14 amino acids. V shed 4 bases, J shed 6 bases, and the junction held 7 bases outside the gene matches. Germline V lookup: CDR1 SGHKS, CDR2 YYEKEE (reference sequence). CDR3 sequence reads: CASSRDSGVQPQHF. The DNA of the CDR3 is TGTGCCAGCAGCAGGGACAGTGGCGTTCAGCCCCAGCATTTT.

This clone was recorded only once. The rearrangement joins TRBV15 to TRBJ2-7; tentative D call: TRBD1 (6 bases). The CDR3 has 20 amino acids. Germline V gene data show CDR1 as LNHNV and CDR2 as YYDKDF (reference sequence). Trimming cost V 1 base and J 7 bases, with 32 bases left between them. The CDR3 region has the DNA TGTGCCACCAGCAGAGTTCGAAGGGCCAGGGGCTTAAATTTGAGGGGAGAGCAGTACTTC. Its translation: CATSRVRRARGLNLRGEQYF.

The gene calls are TRBV12-3 or TRBV12-4 and TRBJ2-7; 10 nucleotides line up with TRBD1. CDR3 length: 12 amino acids. V gave up 6 bases and J gave up 5 bases; unmatched junction bases: 1. The chain's CDR3 is CASRGTGDEQYF. CDR3 DNA: TGTGCCAGCAGGGGGACAGGGGACGAGCAGTACTTC.